The 21 T cell receptor beta chains below come from one sample, sequenced in a study of blood T cell repertoires in COVID-19. Measured with immunoSEQ multiplex PCR; TCRdb has only the in-frame clones, and not every one. The data hold under 300,000 clones, with less than 90% observed a single time. Sequencing was carried out using peripheral blood. These receptor sequences come from a woman aged 70-85 years with COVID-19, enrolled during active disease.

This clone was recorded a few times. The V and J genes are TRBV29-1 and TRBJ1-2, with D possibly being TRBD1 (6 bases). CDR3 size: 13 residues. The germline V and J ends were trimmed by 6 bases and 2 bases, with 13 bases remaining between them. Germline lookup yields CDR1 SQVTM and CDR2 ANQGSEA. The CDR3: CSVEKQGNYGYTF. The CDR3, as DNA: TGCAGCGTCGAGAAACAGGGAAACTATGGCTACACCTTC.

The J gene is TRBJ1-1, the V gene TRBV5-4; D is possibly TRBD1 (6 bases). Germline CDR1 and CDR2: SGHNT and YYREEE (reference sequence). The V and J ends lost 0 bases and 5 bases respectively, with 14 bases between them. This CDR3 contains 15 residues. CDR3 sequence reads: CASSLGGGMGTEAFF. The CDR3, as DNA: TGTGCCAGCAGCTTGGGAGGGGGTATGGGTACTGAAGCTTTCTTT.

For the CDR3, the DNA is TGTGCCAGCATGCCGGAGGAAAACACTGAAGCTTTCTTT. Protein: CASMPEENTEAFF. This rearrangement joins TRBV2 to TRBJ1-1; D not resolved. CDR1 and CDR2 (germline): SNHLY, FYNNEI. V was trimmed by 7 bases and J by 2 bases, leaving 11 bases between them. The CDR3 covers 13 residues.

The rearrangement uses TRBV12-3 or TRBV12-4 and TRBJ1-1; D gene uncertain. This CDR3 spans 11 amino acids. Trimming stripped 2 bases from V and 11 bases from J, with 9 bases between. CDR3 DNA sequence: TGTGCCAGCAGTTTAAGGGAGGATGCTTTCTTT. This codes for CASSLREDAFF.

J is TRBJ2-7 and V is TRBV4-3, with 7 nucleotides matching TRBD1. J was trimmed by 0 bases and V by 1 base; bases with no gene match: 6. The CDR3 covers 16 residues. From germline, CDR1 is LGHNA and CDR2 YSLEER. The CDR3 bases are TGCGCCAGCAGCCAAGCATCATGGGACAGCTCCTACGAGCAGTACTTC. Translation gives CASSQASWDSSYEQYF.

The chain employs TRBV7-8 and TRBJ1-1, with D possibly matching TRBD1 (6 bases). There are 15 residues in the CDR3. The ends were cut back, 3 bases at V and 1 base at J, with 12 bases in the middle. In germline, CDR1 is SGHVS, CDR2 FQNEAQ. CDR3 sequence reads: CASSFGNRENTEAFF. Here the CDR3 DNA reads TGTGCCAGCAGCTTCGGAAACAGGGAGAACACTGAAGCTTTCTTT.

This chain links TRBV18 with TRBJ2-2, with 9 bases matching TRBD1. Trimming removed 6 bases from V and 1 base from J; junction bases left unmatched: 3. This CDR3 has 15 residues. In germline, CDR1 is KGHSH, CDR2 LQKENI. The CDR3 protein is CASSEGQGNTGELFF. In DNA form, the CDR3 reads TGTGCCAGCTCTGAGGGACAGGGGAACACCGGGGAGCTGTTTTTT.

The genes are TRBV3-1 (or the pseudogene TRBV3-2) and TRBJ1-1; D call uncertain. Per germline, CDR1 LGHDT and CDR2 YNNKEL (reference sequence). Trimming took off 0 bases at V and 11 bases at J, with 13 bases between the two ends. The CDR3 length is 13 residues. This chain's CDR3 is CASSQDLERAAFF. The CDR3 DNA sequence: TGTGCCAGCAGCCAAGATCTGGAAAGAGCGGCTTTCTTT.

This sequence joins TRBV19 and TRBJ2-2; 8 bases match TRBD2. The CDR3 sequence is 15 residues long. Germline V gene sequence: CDR1 LNHDA, CDR2 SQIVND (reference sequence). The ends lost 5 bases at V and 1 base at J; junction bases unmatched: 3. For the CDR3, the DNA is TGTGCCAGTAGTTTCAGCGGGGGGAACACCGGGGAGCTGTTTTTT. Translating it yields CASSFSGGNTGELFF.

This clone was seen once. J is TRBJ2-7 and V is TRBV10-1, with D maybe TRBD2 (5 bases). From germline, CDR1 is WNHNN and CDR2 SYGVQD (reference sequence). This CDR3 is built from 13 residues. V lost 5 bases, J lost 4 bases, and 12 bases lay in between. The CDR3 loop is CASSFRRGYEQYF. The CDR3 bases are TGCGCCAGCAGTTTTCGCCGGGGTTACGAGCAGTACTTC.

The V call is TRBV5-4, the J call TRBJ1-1, with TRBD1 matching 11 bases. The CDR3 totals 15 residues. The V gene's germline CDR1 is SGHNT and CDR2 YYREEE (reference sequence). J gave up 4 bases and V 4 bases, and 6 bases lay outside the gene matches. The CDR3 is CASSTGQGASTEAFF. In DNA form, the CDR3 reads TGTGCCAGCAGCACAGGACAGGGGGCGAGCACTGAAGCTTTCTTT. Based on the CDR3 plus reference TRBV5-4 and TRBJ1-1, the full variable domain is ETGVTQSPTHLIKTRGQQVTLRCSSQSGHNTVSWYQQALGQGPQFIFQYYREEENGRGNFPPRFSGLQFPNYSSELNVNALELDDSALYLCASSTGQGASTEAFFGQGTRLTVV.

This clone was observed a single time. The chain recombines TRBV7-9 with TRBJ1-4; 7 bases fit TRBD1. Losses at the gene ends were 5 bases for V and 4 bases for J; bases not matched to a gene: 7. The length of the CDR3 is 15 residues. Germline-derived CDR1 and CDR2 are SEHNR and FQNEAQ (reference sequence). The CDR3 sequence is CASSVNRGDNEKLFF. CDR3 nucleotide sequence: TGTGCCAGCAGCGTTAACAGGGGCGATAATGAAAAACTGTTTTTT.

The chain couples TRBV6-6 to TRBJ1-5; D is perhaps TRBD1 (6 bases). The length of the CDR3 is 13 residues. Per germline, CDR1 MNHNY and CDR2 SVGAGI (reference sequence). Trimming shortened V by 9 bases and J by 7 bases, and 16 bases separated the two germline ends. The CDR3 nucleotides read TGTGCCAGTTATGCAGGGGTAGGGCAGCCCCAGCATTTT. Translating it yields CASYAGVGQPQHF.

The rearrangement joins TRBV6-2 or TRBV6-3 to TRBJ1-1; D remains unclear. The CDR3 has 11 amino acids. Per the germline V gene, CDR1 is MNHEY and CDR2 is SVGEGT. V was shortened by 3 bases and J by 6 bases, with 5 bases between the two germline ends. As DNA, the CDR3 is TGTGCCAGCAGTTATTTCGCTGAAGCTTTCTTT. It translates to CASSYFAEAFF.

This clone was picked up one time. The rearrangement uses TRBV24-1 and TRBJ2-7, with 8 bases lining up with TRBD2. This CDR3 region has 15 residues. From germline, CDR1 is KGHDR and CDR2 SFDVKD. Losses at the gene ends were 2 bases for V and 3 bases for J; bases not matched to a gene: 5. CDR3 sequence reads: CATSDSGTSLYEQYF. DNA of the CDR3: TGTGCCACCAGTGATTCAGGGACTAGTCTCTACGAGCAGTACTTC.

The V call is TRBV28, the J call TRBJ1-1; weak D call: TRBD1 (6 bases). Trimming removed 3 bases from V and 3 bases from J, with 17 bases in between. The CDR3 has 16 amino acids. Looked up from germline, CDR1 is MDHEN and CDR2 is SYDVKM. Written as DNA, the CDR3 is TGTGCCAGCAGTTTGGACCAACAGGGACGAGACACTGAAGCTTTCTTT. It is translated as CASSLDQQGRDTEAFF.

This sequence joins TRBV10-3 and TRBJ2-3, with no clear D. Trimming left V 5 bases short and J 0 bases short, with 3 bases between. The CDR3 is made up of 12 amino acids. The germline V gene has CDR1 ENHRY and CDR2 SYGVKD. The CDR3 protein is CAISPSTDTQYF. CDR3 sequence (DNA): TGTGCCATCAGTCCAAGCACAGATACGCAGTATTTT.

The genes are TRBV5-4 and TRBJ1-6; 8 bases are shared with TRBD1. CDR3 length equals 15 residues. The junction had 6 bases not matched to a gene; V was cut back by 5 bases and J by 5 bases. Germline V lookup: CDR1 SGHNT, CDR2 YYREEE (reference sequence). The CDR3 is CASRPGQGDNSPLHF. The DNA of the CDR3 is TGTGCCAGCAGACCTGGACAGGGAGATAATTCACCCCTCCACTTT.

This rearrangement joins TRBV24-1 to TRBJ2-3, with a weak D call TRBD1 (5 bases). V lost 2 bases, J lost 3 bases, and 8 bases lay in between. The germline gives CDR1 KGHDR, CDR2 SFDVKD. This CDR3 region has 14 residues. CDR3 protein: CATSDSQGTDTQYF. Here the CDR3 DNA reads TGTGCCACCAGTGATTCTCAGGGTACAGATACGCAGTATTTT.

This clone has just a few counts. V gene TRBV6-5 combines with J gene TRBJ2-7; TRBD2 matches at 11 bases. Germline trimming cut 6 bases from V and 4 bases from J; bases unmatched to any gene: 8. CDR3 length equals 15 residues. CDR1 and CDR2 from the germline V gene are MNHEY and SVGAGI. CDR3 sequence (DNA): TGTGCCAGCAGGAACAGACTAGCGGGGCCTTACGAGCAGTACTTC. Its protein product is CASRNRLAGPYEQYF.

The chain employs TRBV7-2 and TRBJ2-3; 8 nucleotides match TRBD2. The CDR3 length is 14 residues. The V and J ends lost 6 bases and 8 bases, in that order; junction bases with no gene match: 10. Germline CDR1 reads SGHTA; CDR2 reads FQGNSA. CDR3 sequence reads: CASRGTGGGSTQYF. The CDR3, as DNA: TGTGCCAGCAGGGGGACGGGCGGGGGGAGTACGCAGTATTTT.